This T cell receptor beta chain was profiled in a study of neurological immune-mediated disorders. The CDR3 is 15 residues long. The V end was cut by 0 bases, the J end by 9 bases, with 17 bases between. The germline V gene has CDR1 LGHNA and CDR2 YNFKEQ. A single record per CDR3 protein comes from TCRdb applying MiXCR to the 5' RACE reads. The repertoire holds 50,000 to 60,000 distinct CDR3 sequences, roughly 15% seen once, with 4.4% in the top ten. This clonotype came up many times. The sample was PBMCs. This chain joins TRBV4-2 and TRBJ2-5; D perhaps matches TRBD2 (5 bases). The sequence was collected from a man in his sixties in good health. CDR3 region: CASSQDEEGPWAQYF. Written as DNA, the CDR3 is TGTGCCAGCAGCCAAGATGAAGAGGGCCCTTGGGCCCAGTACTTC.